The 24 T cell receptor beta chains below all came from one sample that was sequenced in a study of breast tumors, draining lymph nodes, adjacent tissues. From the multiplex PCR reads, TCRdb called clonotypes with MiXCR, one entry per CDR3 protein. The profile covers approximately 150,000 distinct CDR3 sequences, with more than 25% appearing a single time and 3.8% taken by the ten largest. Samples came from axillary lymph nodes draining the breast cancer. What was sequenced was axillary lymph node tissue. The origin of the receptors is a female donor with breast cancer. Some clones in this sample may be carry-over from other donors' samples.

This clonotype was counted ten times or more. The chain employs TRBV3-2 and TRBJ2-2. TRBV3-2 constitutes a pseudogene. The CDR3 extends over 15 amino acids. Here the CDR3 DNA reads TGTGCCAGCAGCCAAGAGGGGTCGGTCACCGGGGAGCTGTTTTTT. It yields the protein CASSQEGSVTGELFF.

Concerning this clonotype itself: A much bigger clone sits one base away, suggesting this may be a read error. The gene calls are TRBV27 and TRBJ2-7; 7 bases line up with TRBD2. Per germline, CDR1 MNHEY and CDR2 SMNVEV (reference sequence). This CDR3 region has 17 residues. J gave up 2 bases and V 6 bases, and 16 bases lay outside the gene matches. The CDR3 reads CASRGSSRLADAYEQYF. Written as DNA, the CDR3 is TGTGCCAGCAGAGGCAGCTCTCGACTAGCAGACGCCTACGAGCAGTACTTC.

CDR3 nucleotide sequence: TGTGCCAGCAGCTCGCGGACAGGGGCCAACGTCCTGACTTTC. It specifies CASSSRTGANVLTF. The gene calls are TRBV7-3 and TRBJ2-6, with D maybe TRBD1 (5 bases). The CDR3 totals 14 residues. The germline V and J ends were trimmed by 4 bases and 4 bases, with 8 bases remaining between them. Germline CDR1 reads SGHTA; CDR2 reads FQGTGA. The whole variable domain, remainder taken from reference TRBV7-3 and TRBJ2-6, is GAGVSQTPSNKVTEKGKYVELRCDPISGHTALYWYRQSLGQGPEFLIYFQGTGAADDSGLPNDRFFAVRPEGSVSTLKIQRTERGDSAVYLCASSSRTGANVLTFGAGSRLTVL.

This clonotype has a count of ten or more. This chain connects TRBV11-3 to TRBJ2-5; 13 bases agree with TRBD2. Trimming at V came to 5 bases and at J to 5 bases, leaving 8 bases not matched to a gene. The V gene's germline CDR1 is SGHNT and CDR2 YENEEA. There are 16 residues in the CDR3. CDR3 in amino acids: CASSPGLAGERETQYF. CDR3 in DNA: TGTGCCAGCAGCCCCGGACTAGCGGGGGAGAGGGAGACCCAGTACTTC.

Remarks on this clonotype: The conserved final phenylalanine or tryptophan is absent from the CDR3, which likely points to a read error. The chain recombines TRBV24-1 with TRBJ2-5; a possible D gene is TRBD1 (6 bases). Per the germline V gene, CDR1 is KGHDR and CDR2 is SFDVKD. The CDR3 sequence is 15 residues long. CDR3 protein: CTTSVAGAGQETQYS. CDR3 in DNA: TGTACCACCAGTGTAGCAGGGGCCGGCCAGGAGACCCAGTACTCC.

Remarks on this clonotype: Because it lacks the conserved phenylalanine or tryptophan at the end, this CDR3 is likely a read error. The chain has TRBV6-5 and TRBJ1-6; D perhaps matches TRBD1 (5 bases). The CDR3 consists of 15 residues. The ends were cut back, 5 bases at V and 4 bases at J, with 12 bases in the middle. Per the germline V gene, CDR1 is MNHEY and CDR2 is SVGAGI. This CDR3 is CASSHLGVYNSPLHS. The CDR3 coding sequence is TGTGCCAGCAGTCACCTGGGGGTTTATAATTCACCCCTCCACTCT.

The gene calls are TRBV11-2 and TRBJ1-2, with D tentatively TRBD1 (5 bases). V gave up 1 base and J gave up 2 bases, with 20 bases separating them. The CDR3 runs to 18 residues. CDR1 is SGHAT and CDR2 is FQNNGV in the germline V gene. CDR3 region: CASSLGGTGRTLNYGYTF. CDR3 nucleotide sequence: TGTGCCAGCAGCTTAGGGGGGACGGGCAGAACGCTAAACTATGGCTACACCTTC.

This clonotype appeared a single time. As the CDR3 is not closed by the conserved phenylalanine or tryptophan, this likely results from a read error. DNA of the CDR3: TGCGCCAGCAGCGAGGGGACTAGCCCTTCCTACAATGAGCAGTTCCTC. Encoded protein: CASSEGTSPSYNEQFL. V usage is TRBV5-1 and J usage is TRBJ2-1; 9 bases fit TRBD2. The V segment lost 4 bases and the J segment 1 base; nucleotides outside the gene matches: 6. The germline V gene has CDR1 SGHRS and CDR2 YFSETQ. There are 16 residues in the CDR3.

This clonotype was seen repeatedly, ten times or more. V usage is TRBV7-6 and J usage is TRBJ2-7; no clear D. V lost 4 bases and J lost 6, with 16 bases in between. The germline V gene has CDR1 SGHVS and CDR2 FNYEAQ. This CDR3 is built from 14 residues. CDR3 loop: CASSSLEETPEQYF. The CDR3 nucleotides are TGTGCCAGCAGCTCATTAGAGGAAACCCCCGAGCAGTACTTC.

V gene TRBV7-9 combines with J gene TRBJ2-2; no reliable D call. Germline V gene lookup returns CDR1 SEHNR and CDR2 FQNEAQ (reference sequence). Trimming took off 5 bases at V and 5 bases at J, with 3 bases between the two ends. The CDR3 covers 11 residues. CDR3: CASSKTGELFF. CDR3 bases: TGTGCCAGCAGCAAGACCGGGGAGCTGTTTTTT. Full variable domain (rest looked up from reference TRBV7-9 and TRBJ2-2): DTGVSQNPRHKITKRGQNVTFRCDPISEHNRLYWYRQTLGQGPEFLTYFQNEAQLEKSRLLSDRFSAERPKGSFSTLEIQRTEQGDSAMYLCASSKTGELFFGEGSRLTVL.

The J gene is TRBJ2-5, the V gene TRBV11-1; 8 bases are shared with TRBD1. After removal of 3 bases from V and 0 bases from J, the junction contained 6 bases not matched to a gene. The CDR3 is 16 amino acids. Per the germline V gene, CDR1 is SGHAT and CDR2 is FQDESV (reference sequence). CDR3 nucleotides: TGTGCCAGCAGCTTCGACAGGGGCCGTGACCAAGAGACCCAGTACTTC. Translating gives CASSFDRGRDQETQYF.

On this clonotype: A much larger clone is a single base away; this may be a read error. The chain employs TRBV25-1 and TRBJ2-2; D tentatively fits TRBD1 or TRBD2 (6 bases each). The CDR3 loop spans 15 amino acids. The germline V gene encodes CDR1 MGHDK and CDR2 SYGVNS. CDR3 coding DNA: TGTGCCAGCAGGGGACCGGGGGCGAACACCGGGGAGCCGTTTTTT. This sequence encodes CASRGPGANTGEPFF.

The rearrangement uses TRBV5-1 and TRBJ1-1; D gene unclear. The CDR3 loop spans 13 amino acids. V shed 4 bases and J shed 1 base, with 8 bases lying between them. Germline CDR1 and CDR2: SGHRS and YFSETQ. Written as DNA, the CDR3 is TGCGCCAGCAGCGTCAACAGGAACACTGAAGCTTTCTTT. Residues: CASSVNRNTEAFF.

This rearrangement joins TRBV29-1 to TRBJ2-5; the match to TRBD1 covers 7 bases. The CDR3 covers 15 residues. From germline, CDR1 is SQVTM and CDR2 ANQGSEA. V lost 7 bases to trimming and J lost 5 bases; unmatched junction nucleotides: 16. The CDR3 is CSGPPGPQGPETQYF. In nucleotides, the CDR3 is TGCAGCGGCCCACCGGGACCACAGGGGCCGGAGACCCAGTACTTC.

This clonotype has at least ten counts. The rearrangement joins TRBV27 to TRBJ2-3; possible D gene TRBD2, 6 bases. Per germline, CDR1 MNHEY and CDR2 SMNVEV (reference sequence). The CDR3 runs to 14 residues. V was trimmed by 3 bases and J by 6 bases, leaving 13 bases between them. DNA for the CDR3: TGTGCCAGCAGTTTTAACGGGGGTAGGGATACGCAGTATTTT. Translating gives CASSFNGGRDTQYF.

This clonotype was seen repeatedly, ten times or more. The chain joins TRBV9 to TRBJ2-2; D may be TRBD1 (6 bases). The germline V and J ends were trimmed by 3 bases and 4 bases, with 16 bases remaining between them. This CDR3 region has 16 residues. Germline-derived CDR1 and CDR2 are SGDLS and YYNGEE. The CDR3 coding sequence is TGTGCCAGCAGCGCGACCGGCCAGGGGCGCACCGGGGAGCTGTTTTTT. Its protein product is CASSATGQGRTGELFF. Looking up the rest from reference TRBV9 and TRBJ2-2 gives the full variable domain: DSGVTQTPKHLITATGQRVTLRCSPRSGDLSVYWYQQSLDQGLQFLIQYYNGEERAKGNILERFSAQQFPDLHSELNLSSLELGDSALYFCASSATGQGRTGELFFGEGSRLTVL.

This clonotype was detected many times. V usage is TRBV4-2 and J usage is TRBJ2-1, with D perhaps TRBD1 (6 bases). Deletions cut 0 bases from V and 4 bases from J, with 16 bases between. This CDR3 has 17 amino acids. Germline values: CDR1 LGHNA, CDR2 YNFKEQ. CDR3 bases: TGTGCCAGCAGCCAAGATGGTGGGGGCGAGTTATACAATGAGCAGTTCTTC. Translation: CASSQDGGGELYNEQFF.

In this sample, this clonotype turned up a few times. This chain joins TRBV5-4 and TRBJ2-5; unclear D gene. Trimming shortened V by 0 bases and J by 7 bases, and 10 bases separated the two germline ends. The germline CDR1 and CDR2 sequences are SGHNT and YYREEE (reference sequence). The CDR3 loop spans 13 amino acids. The CDR3 loop reads CASSLGTPGTQYF. For the CDR3, the DNA is TGTGCCAGCAGCTTGGGGACCCCTGGGACCCAGTACTTC.

This clonotype was observed at least ten times. This rearrangement joins TRBV7-2 to TRBJ1-6; possibly TRBD1 for D (5 bases). The CDR3 extends over 15 amino acids. Germline CDR1 is SGHTA and CDR2 is FQGNSA. V gave up 5 bases and J gave up 8 bases, with 16 bases separating them. CDR3 in DNA: TGTGCCAGCAGCCTCAACCAGGGCGGGGATTCACCCCTCCACTTT. Translating gives CASSLNQGGDSPLHF.

Concerning this clonotype: This may stem from a read error, because a much larger clone lies one nucleotide away. V usage is TRBV20-1 and J usage is TRBJ2-4; possibly TRBD1 for D (6 bases). The CDR3 consists of 14 residues. Germline V lookup: CDR1 DFQATT, CDR2 SNEGSKA (reference sequence). The CDR3 region is CSARGLGGKTIQYF. The CDR3 region has the DNA TGCAGTGCTCGCGGTCTTGGGGGCAAAACCATTCAGTACTTC.

V and J are TRBV10-3 and TRBJ1-2; no clear D. The length of the CDR3 is 13 residues. Germline V gene lookup returns CDR1 ENHRY and CDR2 SYGVKD. V gave up 2 bases and J gave up 6 bases, with 10 bases separating them. Here the CDR3 DNA reads TGTGCCATCAGTGAGAGGCGGAACAATGGCTACACCTTC. Amino acid sequence: CAISERRNNGYTF.

V and J are TRBV5-6 and TRBJ2-2; 12 bases are a match to TRBD1. V was clipped by 1 base and J by 7 bases; unmatched bases: 17. The CDR3 has 20 amino acids. Germline CDR1 is SGHDT and CDR2 is YYEEEE. The CDR3 DNA reads as TGTGCCAGCAGCTTGATGGGACAGGGGGCCTCTAGCGCAGAGGGCGGGGAGCTGTTTTTT. Protein product: CASSLMGQGASSAEGGELFF. The full variable domain, its missing parts supplied by reference TRBV5-6 and TRBJ2-2, is DAGVTQSPTHLIKTRGQQVTLRCSPKSGHDTVSWYQQALGQGPQFIFQYYEEEERQRGNFPDRFSGHQFPNYSSELNVNALLLGDSALYLCASSLMGQGASSAEGGELFFGEGSRLTVL.

A remark on this clonotype: One end of the junction is discordant with germline, which a read error may explain. This chain connects TRBV20-1 to TRBJ2-5; no reliable D call. The CDR3 totals 14 residues. Germline lookup yields CDR1 DFQATT and CDR2 SNEGSKA (reference sequence). CDR3 loop: CSARSIVEQETRHF. The CDR3 DNA sequence: TGCAGTGCTAGGTCTATTGTGGAACAAGAGACCCGGCACTTC.

This CDR3 is CASSLSGRGSGTQYF. DNA for the CDR3: TGCGCCAGCAGCTTGAGTGGGAGGGGCTCAGGTACGCAGTATTTT. The chain uses TRBV5-1 and TRBJ2-3, with 7 bases fitting TRBD2. CDR3 length: 15 amino acids. Trimming cost V 1 base and J 8 bases; bases outside gene matches: 10. Germline V lookup: CDR1 SGHRS, CDR2 YFSETQ.